This T cell receptor beta chain was captured in a study of patients and donors after allogeneic stem cell transplantation (TCRdb year 2020). This clonotype was recorded a few times. Its antigen is unknown. Base qualities are not provided; no much larger clone lies one nucleotide away. V is shortened by 0 bases, J by 6 bases, and the region joining them spans 13 bases. From the germline V gene, CDR1 is SGHRS and CDR2 is YFSETQ. The CDR3 goes from the cysteine to the phenylalanine over 14 residues. The read is trimmed to its CDR3 DNA, 42 bases read in frame from base 1. The library was generated by RT-PCR. Sequencing was performed on a NextSeq 550. In TCRdb, the public reads were trimmed at Q25 with fastp and aligned with MiXCR, with productive beta chains retained. For every CDR3 protein sequence, its rows merge into one entry that carries the most common genes and DNA. The sample table holds roughly 150,000 distinct CDR3 sequences, of which 24% were seen once. The ten largest clonotypes hold roughly 25% of the sample.

Sequenced material: blood, either unsorted or a sorted T cell fraction (not recorded which). The source is a human donor who was either an allogeneic HSCT recipient or a stem cell or donor lymphocyte infusion donor (not recorded which). It is not recorded whose cells these are; they may come from a transplant donor. Here the chain combines TRBV5-1 and TRBJ2-7; the D gene is not confidently resolved. This receptor has the CDR3 CASSLEGFPGEQYF. The sequence in DNA is TGCGCCAGCAGCTTGGAAGGATTTCCGGGCGAGCAGTACTTC.